This entry lists 5 T cell receptor beta chains sequenced from one sample in a study of Graves' ophthalmopathy and Graves' hyperthyroidism. The authors amplified TCR beta CDR3 regions, and they did so from RNA transcripts for repertoire sequencing. After a first-round RT-PCR with HTBI primers, a second-round multiplex PCR was run. TCRdb called the multiplex PCR reads again in MiXCR, with one record for every CDR3 protein. The table lists approximately 500,000 distinct CDR3 sequences, approximately 15% of them singletons. Material: blood. Receptors originate from a woman aged 25 to 39 with Graves' ophthalmopathy.

This clonotype was counted a few times. The genes are TRBV3-1 and TRBJ2-5, with a possible D match to TRBD2 (6 bases). CDR1 is LGHDT and CDR2 is YNNKEL in the germline V gene (reference sequence). This CDR3 has 16 amino acids. The V gene lost 2 bases and the J gene lost 0 bases, with 13 bases spanning the gap. The CDR3: CASSQQTGLDQETQYF. The CDR3 nucleotides read TGTGCCAGCAGCCAACAGACGGGACTCGACCAAGAGACCCAGTACTTC.

There are many counts of this clonotype. This sequence joins TRBV6-5 and TRBJ1-1; D possibly corresponds to TRBD1 (6 bases). V dropped 0 bases and J dropped 5 bases, with 16 bases sitting between them. The CDR3 runs 16 residues. Per germline, CDR1 MNHEY and CDR2 SVGAGI. For the CDR3, the DNA is TGTGCCAGCAGTTACTCTTGGGGGGCAATACAGACTGAAGCTTTCTTT. As protein: CASSYSWGAIQTEAFF.

The table lists this clonotype with a count of one. Since a much larger clone is just one base distant, this may be a read error. The chain links TRBV15 to TRBJ1-1; no clear D gene. CDR1 and CDR2 (germline): LNHNV, YYDKDF (reference sequence). Trimming cost V 5 bases and J 11 bases, with 18 bases left between them. There are 13 residues in the CDR3. The chain's CDR3 is CATSADAQTQAFF. DNA of the CDR3: TGTGCCACCAGCGCAGACGCACAAACCCAGGCTTTCTTT. Together with reference TRBV15 and TRBJ1-1, the CDR3 gives the full variable domain: DAMVIQNPRYQVTQFGKPVTLSCSQTLNHNVMYWYQQKSSQAPKLLFHYYDKDFNNEADTPDNFQSRRPNTSFCFLDIRSPGLGDTAMYLCATSADAQTQAFFGQGTRLTVV.

This clonotype was seen a few times. The chain is built from TRBV15 and TRBJ2-5; TRBD2 aligns across 15 bases. V trimming: 5 bases; J trimming: 5 bases; junction bases outside the gene matches: 12. CDR1 and CDR2 (germline): LNHNV, YYDKDF (reference sequence). This CDR3 comprises 18 residues. Here the CDR3 DNA reads TGTGCCACCAGCGAGGGACTAGCGGGGGGACCTCCCCAGGAGACCCAGTACTTC. This codes for CATSEGLAGGPPQETQYF.

Points on this clonotype: The conserved phenylalanine or tryptophan is not found at the CDR3 terminus, so this likely reflects a read error. The limits of the CDR3 on the DNA are not certain, so only TCRdb's listed CDR3 is given. Here the CDR3 reads CASSEGGDRTTGELLV. The V gene is TRBV6-1, the J gene TRBJ2-2; the table gives TRBD2 as D, unverified against the DNA. CDR1 is MNHNS and CDR2 is SASEGT in the germline V gene. The CDR3 spans 16 residues, counting both ends.